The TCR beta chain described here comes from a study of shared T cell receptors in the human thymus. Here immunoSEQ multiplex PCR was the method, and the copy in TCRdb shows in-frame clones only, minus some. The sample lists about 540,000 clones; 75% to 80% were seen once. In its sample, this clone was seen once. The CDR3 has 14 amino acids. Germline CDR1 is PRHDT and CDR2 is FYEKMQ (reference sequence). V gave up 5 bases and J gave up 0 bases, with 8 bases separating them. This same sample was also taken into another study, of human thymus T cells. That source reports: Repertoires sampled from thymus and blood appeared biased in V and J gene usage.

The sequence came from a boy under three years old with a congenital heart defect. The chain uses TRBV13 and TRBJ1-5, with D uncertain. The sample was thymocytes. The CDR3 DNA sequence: TGTGCCAGCAGCGACAAAAATAGCAATCAGCCCCAGCATTTT. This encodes CASSDKNSNQPQHF.